This T cell receptor (beta chain) came from a study of blood T cells in healthy people across ages. Study findings and constraints: A roughly linear age-dependent decrease characterized TCR beta diversity per million T cells.

This clonotype showed up just a few times. Its target is unknown. The CDR3 totals 16 residues. The germline gives CDR1 SGHKS, CDR2 YYEKEE (reference sequence). Between the trimmed V and J ends, which lost 4 bases and 0 bases, there was a span of 15 bases. Using a J-beta primer mix together with a sample-barcoded 5' primer, a second PCR was run for roughly 6 to 11 cycles. TCRdb reprocessed the 5' RACE reads via MiXCR and lists one record per CDR3 protein. The profile covers about 560,000 distinct CDR3 sequences, with about 29% appearing a single time and 3.6% taken by the ten largest. The same data also went into a second study, on T cells of mothers and their children. Per that study: Donation came from a few healthy Caucasian mothers together with their six children.

The source of this sequence is a boy between 2 and 10 years old in good health. The sample taken for sequencing was blood. V usage is TRBV5-5 and J usage is TRBJ2-3; possible D gene TRBD1, 5 bases. The CDR3 region is CASSHRSFTSTDTQYF. In DNA, the CDR3 is TGTGCCAGCAGCCACAGGAGCTTTACTAGCACAGATACGCAGTATTTT.